Here is one T cell receptor delta chain with its context. This DNA translates differently at residue 15 from the TCRdb protein, which is that of a much larger clone; a read error is likely, and the protein shown is the DNA's own translation. Gammadelta T cells were flow-sorted from PBMC into Vgamma9/Vdelta2+ and Vdelta2-negative populations for bulk analysis. The record originates from a study of γδ T cells in repeated Plasmodium falciparum infection. TCRdb used CATT to re-call clones from the multiplex PCR reads. The profile covers tens of thousands of delta-chain clones, with over 1.5% appearing a single time and about 15% taken by the ten largest. Germline assignment: CDR1 TSWWSYY and CDR2 QGS. CDR3 length equals 18 residues.

Input material: gamma-delta T cells from blood. The TCR originated in a pool of human donors (malaria-infected and uninfected, not separated). The gene calls are TRDV1 and TRDJ1; 12 positions agree with TRDD3. In DNA, the CDR3 is TGTGCTCTTGGGGAGACGCCTGGGGGATACGGGTACACCGATAGACTCATCTTT. Its protein product is CALGETPGGYGYTDRLIF.